Listed below are T cell receptor beta chains from one sample, sequenced in a study of technical replicates of blood from a handful of donors. Data came from immunoSEQ multiplex PCR; TCRdb stores just in-frame clones and leaves some out. The sample lists around 81,000 clones; about 81% were seen once. The sequenced material came from PBMCs. The receptors were gathered from a human donor in good health. Some clones in this sample may be carry-over from other donors' samples. CDR3s include the opening cysteine and the closing phenylalanine or tryptophan. A D gene is named only where the DNA matches it firmly. Only some rows state a clone size, as once, few, many or a class for expanded clones.

V gene	J gene	clone size	D gene	CDR3 DNA	CDR3 protein
TRBV5-6	TRBJ2-2	few	-	TGTGCCAGCACCGCACTTAGGAGCGCCGGGGAGCTGTTTTTT	CASTALRSAGELFF
TRBV5-1	TRBJ2-7	-	TRBD1	TGCGCCAGCAGCTTGGTTGGGACAGGGAGATACGAGCAGTACTTC	CASSLVGTGRYEQYF
TRBV7-9	TRBJ1-1	-	-	TGTGCCAGCAGCACAATCCCGGGGACATCCAACACTGAAGCTTTCTTT	CASSTIPGTSNTEAFF
TRBV2	TRBJ1-2	-	TRBD1	TGTGCCAGCAGTAACCGGGACAGGGGCAACTATGGCTACACCTTC	CASSNRDRGNYGYTF
TRBV6-6	TRBJ2-7	once	TRBD1	TGTGCCAGCAGAGGAACCGGGACAGGGAGCTCCTACGAGCAGTACTTC	CASRGTGTGSSYEQYF
TRBV5-4	TRBJ2-1	-	TRBD2	TGTGCCAGCAGCCCCAGAGCGGGGTACAATGAGCAGTTCTTC	CASSPRAGYNEQFF
TRBV5-6	TRBJ2-7	-	TRBD1	TGTGCCAGCAGCAATACCCCCGGGACAGTCGAAATACTGTACTTC	CASSNTPGTVEILYF
TRBV6-5	TRBJ1-4	-	TRBD1	TGTGCCAGCAGTTACCCACAGGGGTCTAATGAAAAACTGTTTTTT	CASSYPQGSNEKLFF
TRBV29-1	TRBJ2-3	few	-	TGCAGCGCCGGGGACGGGGGGCCAGATACGCAGTATTTT	CSAGDGGPDTQYF
TRBV19	TRBJ1-4	-	-	TGTGCCAGTATCAGCGGAACTAATGAAAAACTGTTTTTT	CASISGTNEKLFF
TRBV5-1	TRBJ1-2	-	TRBD1	TGCGCCAGCAGCTTGGCTGGGACAGGGTTAGGCTATGGCTACACCTTC	CASSLAGTGLGYGYTF
TRBV9	TRBJ1-1	-	-	TGTGCCAGCAGCGCCACAGGCCGGATCGTAGGAGCTTTCTTT	CASSATGRIVGAFF
TRBV18	TRBJ2-7	-	TRBD2	TGTGCCAGCTCACCGGGACTAGCGCAAGTCTACGAGCAGTACTTC	CASSPGLAQVYEQYF
TRBV7-3	TRBJ2-7	-	TRBD2	TGTGCCAGCAGCTTGGGGGGGATCCCCTCCGAGCAGTACTTC	CASSLGGIPSEQYF
TRBV27	TRBJ2-7	-	-	TGTGCCAGCAGAATCGGAGGGACAGTTGAGCAGTACTTC	CASRIGGTVEQYF
TRBV6-6	TRBJ2-3	-	-	TGTGCCAGCAGTTATAAGGCGGGGGCACCGGGAGATACGCAGTATTTT	CASSYKAGAPGDTQYF
TRBV10-2	TRBJ2-1	-	-	TGCGCCAGCAGTGCCGGGGGCTACAATGAGCAGTTCTTC	CASSAGGYNEQFF
TRBV7-2	TRBJ2-7	-	TRBD2	TGTGCCAGCAGCTTCGGAAGTGGGAGGGGCTACGAGCAGTACTTC	CASSFGSGRGYEQYF
TRBV5-1	TRBJ1-1	-	TRBD1	TGCGCCAGCAGCATACAGGGGCTAAACACTGAAGCTTTCTTT	CASSIQGLNTEAFF
TRBV5-1	TRBJ2-7	-	-	TGCGCCAGCAGCTTGGCAGCGTCGGGATCCTACGAGCAGTACTTC	CASSLAASGSYEQYF
TRBV6-1	TRBJ2-3	once	-	TGTGCCAGCAGTGAGGGGCAGCCTACGCAGTATTTT	CASSEGQPTQYF
TRBV5-6	TRBJ2-2	-	TRBD2	TGTGCCAGCAGCCTACGGACTAGCGGGGCCGGGGAGCTGTTTTTT	CASSLRTSGAGELFF
TRBV19	TRBJ1-5	-	-	TGTGCCAGTAGTCCCGGACAGAGGAATCAGCCCCAGCATTTT	CASSPGQRNQPQHF
TRBV4-2	TRBJ2-1	-	-	TGTGCCAGCAGCCATTCGATGGGAGCTGAGCAGTTCTTC	CASSHSMGAEQFF
TRBV6-1	TRBJ1-1	-	TRBD1	TGTGCCAGCGTAACAGGGGGGGGTCGCACTGAAGCTTTCTTT	CASVTGGGRTEAFF
TRBV9	TRBJ1-5	-	TRBD1	TGTGCCAGCAGCGTGCAGGGGGAAGGTCAGCCCCAGCATTTT	CASSVQGEGQPQHF
TRBV4-2	TRBJ2-2	-	-	TGTGCCAGCAGCCAAGAGGGCGAAGCCGGGGAGCTGTTTTTT	CASSQEGEAGELFF
TRBV5-1	TRBJ2-7	-	TRBD1	TGCGCCAGCAGAGACAGCCCATCAGGGGGCTACGAGCAGTACTTC	CASRDSPSGGYEQYF
TRBV7-2	TRBJ2-7	-	TRBD1	TGTGCCAGCAGCCCCGGACAGGGAAGTCTTGGCATCGAGCAGTACTTC	CASSPGQGSLGIEQYF
TRBV27	TRBJ2-3	-	-	TGTGCCAGCAGTCGACAGAGCCGGGTGGAAGATACGCAGTATTTT	CASSRQSRVEDTQYF
TRBV7-2	TRBJ2-7	-	TRBD1	TGTGCCAGCAGCCCACGACAGGGCTACGAGCAGTACTTC	CASSPRQGYEQYF
TRBV6-5	TRBJ1-3	-	-	TGTGCCAGCAGTTCCTCAGGGGATACTGGAAACACCATATATTTT	CASSSSGDTGNTIYF
TRBV7-6	TRBJ1-1	once	-	TGTGCCAGCAGCCCCAGGTCGAACACTGAAGCTTTCTTT	CASSPRSNTEAFF
TRBV6-4	TRBJ2-1	medium-sized	TRBD1	TGTGCCAGCAGTTTACAGGGGGACTCCTACAATGAGCAGTTCTTC	CASSLQGDSYNEQFF
TRBV2	TRBJ2-7	-	TRBD2	TGTGCCAGCAGTGAAGCGCGACTAGCGGGACGCTCCTACGAGCAGTACTTC	CASSEARLAGRSYEQYF
TRBV9	TRBJ2-3	-	TRBD2	TGTGCCAGCAGCGTATTGGGGACTAGCGGACCAGATACGCAGTATTTT	CASSVLGTSGPDTQYF
TRBV5-8	TRBJ1-2	-	TRBD1	TGTGCCAGCAGCTGGACAGGGGACAATAACTATGGCTACACCTTC	CASSWTGDNNYGYTF
TRBV7-9	TRBJ1-1	-	TRBD1	TGTGCCAGCGTCCTTTGGGACAGTAACACTGAAGCTTTCTTT	CASVLWDSNTEAFF
TRBV18	TRBJ1-1	few	TRBD1	TGTGCCAGCTCGCCGGACAGGGGGCACGGCGCTGAAGCTTTCTTT	CASSPDRGHGAEAFF
TRBV10-3	TRBJ1-1	-	TRBD1	TGTGCCATCACCCAGGGGGGCTTGAACACTGAAGCTTTCTTT	CAITQGGLNTEAFF
TRBV27	TRBJ2-1	few	TRBD2	TGTGCCAGCTCCAGCGCTGGACTAGCGGGTAACAATGAGCAGTTCTTC	CASSSAGLAGNNEQFF